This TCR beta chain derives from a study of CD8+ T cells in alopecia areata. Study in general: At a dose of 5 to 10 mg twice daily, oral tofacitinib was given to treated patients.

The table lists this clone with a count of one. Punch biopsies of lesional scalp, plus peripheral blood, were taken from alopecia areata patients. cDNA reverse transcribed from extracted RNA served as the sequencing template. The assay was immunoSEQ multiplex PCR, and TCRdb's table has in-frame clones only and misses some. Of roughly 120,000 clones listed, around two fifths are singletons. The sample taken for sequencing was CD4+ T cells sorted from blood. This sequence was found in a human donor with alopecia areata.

The CDR3 loop reads CASSGGGTSESDTQYF. In DNA, the CDR3 is TGTGCCAGCAGCGGAGGCGGGACTAGCGAGTCAGATACGCAGTATTTT. This sequence joins TRBV7-3 and TRBJ2-3, with 10 bases fitting TRBD2. This CDR3 has 16 amino acids. The V gene end was trimmed by 5 bases and the J gene end by 4 bases; junction bases not matched to a gene: 9. CDR1 SGHTA and CDR2 FQGTGA come from the germline V gene. Filled out from reference TRBV7-3 and TRBJ2-3, the complete variable domain reads GAGVSQTPSNKVTEKGKYVELRCDPISGHTALYWYRQSLGQGPEFLIYFQGTGAADDSGLPNDRFFAVRPEGSVSTLKIQRTERGDSAVYLCASSGGGTSESDTQYFGPGTRLTVL.